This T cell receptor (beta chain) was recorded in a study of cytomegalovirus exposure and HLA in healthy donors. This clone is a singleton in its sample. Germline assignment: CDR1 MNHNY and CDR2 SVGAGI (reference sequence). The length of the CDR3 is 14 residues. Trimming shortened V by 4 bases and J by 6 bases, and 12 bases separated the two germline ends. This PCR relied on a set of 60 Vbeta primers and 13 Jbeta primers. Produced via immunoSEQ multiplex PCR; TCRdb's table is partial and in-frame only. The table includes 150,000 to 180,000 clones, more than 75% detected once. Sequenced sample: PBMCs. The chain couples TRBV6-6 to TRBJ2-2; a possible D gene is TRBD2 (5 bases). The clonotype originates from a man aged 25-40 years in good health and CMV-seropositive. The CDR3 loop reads CASSSSDGAGELFF. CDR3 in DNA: TGTGCCAGCAGTTCCTCGGACGGGGCCGGGGAGCTGTTTTTT.